What follows describes a single TCR beta chain. What it binds is unknown. The sample originates from a study of monozygotic twins with inflammatory bowel disease. Study results and caveats: Diversity of TCRbeta measured by inverse Simpson was lower in IBD patients than in healthy co-twins.

Total RNA input per TCR library was around 4,000 ng. TCRdb reworked the 5' RACE reads into one entry per CDR3 protein, no DNA. Here the sample table reports approximately 390,000 distinct CDR3 sequences. Sequenced: blood. This receptor was taken from a human donor with ulcerative colitis or Crohn's disease, or a healthy co-twin of an affected twin (not recorded which).

The CDR3 region is CASSSARQETQYF. The chain links TRBV7-2 to TRBJ2-5. The CDR3 runs to 13 residues. Germline CDR1 is SGHTA and CDR2 is FQGNSA.